Presented here are 9 T cell receptor beta chains from one specimen sequenced in a study of T-cell memory formation after mild COVID-19. TCRdb used MiXCR to reprocess the 5' RACE reads, holding one entry per CDR3 protein. There are about 200,000 distinct CDR3 sequences in the sample; more than 8% occur only once, and 3.5% to 4% lies in the top ten. Material: PBMCs or a T cell subset sorted from them (not recorded which). The source of these receptors is a man between 18 and 35 years old who had mild COVID-19 (a few samples of this study predate the infection). Cell type and time point are not known.

This clonotype was seen a few times. In nucleotides, the CDR3 is TGTGCCAGCGCCGACAGAGACTATGGCTACACCTTC. Residues: CASADRDYGYTF. V and J are TRBV7-8 and TRBJ1-2; weak D call: TRBD1 (5 bases). The CDR3 is 12 residues long. Germline V gene sequence: CDR1 SGHVS, CDR2 FQNEAQ. V gave up 8 bases and J gave up 3 bases, with 10 bases separating them.

This clonotype was observed a handful of times. The V and J genes are TRBV12-3 or TRBV12-4 and TRBJ2-7; no definite D call. V gave up 6 bases and J gave up 3 bases, with 15 bases separating them. The CDR3 sequence is 14 residues long. CDR3 sequence: CASSSRTGFYEQYF. The CDR3 DNA sequence: TGTGCCAGCAGCTCCCGGACCGGATTCTACGAGCAGTACTTC.

In its sample, this clonotype was seen a few times. The rearrangement uses TRBV20-1 and TRBJ2-2; a possible D gene is TRBD1 (5 bases). CDR3 length: 14 residues. V was clipped by 3 bases and J by 2 bases, with 10 bases between them. Germline lookup yields CDR1 DFQATT and CDR2 SNEGSKA (reference sequence). The CDR3 region is CSARGLTNTGELFF. CDR3 DNA: TGCAGTGCTAGGGGGCTTACAAACACCGGGGAGCTGTTTTTT.

CDR3 sequence (DNA): TGTGCCAGCAGCCAGGTCGGAGATAGGACGCAGTATTTT. This sequence encodes CASSQVGDRTQYF. The chain couples TRBV3-1 to TRBJ2-3; D not resolved. Germline CDR1 is LGHDT and CDR2 is YNNKEL (reference sequence). This CDR3 region has 13 residues. Trimming left V 3 bases short and J 9 bases short, with 13 bases between.

The chain joins TRBV10-3 to TRBJ2-4; possible D gene TRBD1, 6 bases. CDR3 length equals 14 residues. Germline V gene sequence: CDR1 ENHRY, CDR2 SYGVKD. V lost 3 bases and J lost 6, with 12 bases in between. CDR3: CAISDKGVGNIQYF. DNA for the CDR3: TGTGCCATCAGTGACAAGGGGGTGGGAAACATTCAGTACTTC.

The V and J genes are TRBV7-2 and TRBJ2-1, with D possibly TRBD1 on 5 matching bases. CDR3 size: 15 residues. V was pared by 3 bases and J by 1 base, with 10 bases between. CDR1 SGHTA and CDR2 FQGNSA come from the germline V gene. Written as DNA, the CDR3 is TGTGCCAGCAGCTTTGGGGCGCGGTCCTACAATGAGCAGTTCTTC. Protein product: CASSFGARSYNEQFF.

This rearrangement joins TRBV6-5 to TRBJ2-5; D is perhaps TRBD2 (5 bases). This CDR3 spans 13 amino acids. CDR1 is MNHEY, CDR2 SVGAGI, per germline. The V end was cut by 2 bases, the J end by 7 bases, with 11 bases between. The CDR3 region has the DNA TGTGCCAGCAGTTACAGGGTCCGGGGGACCCAGTACTTC. This encodes CASSYRVRGTQYF.

This clonotype showed up just a few times. The chain uses TRBV24-1 and TRBJ2-1, with D tentatively TRBD1 (5 bases). CDR3 length equals 12 residues. The V gene lost 5 bases and the J gene lost 7 bases, with 8 bases spanning the gap. CDR1 is KGHDR and CDR2 is SFDVKD in the germline V gene. CDR3 protein: CATSGRGNEQFF. DNA of the CDR3: TGTGCCACCAGTGGTAGGGGAAATGAGCAGTTCTTC.

This clonotype was detected a few times. The chain joins TRBV29-1 to TRBJ2-5; unclear D gene. V lost 3 bases to trimming and J lost 5 bases, with 13 bases between them. The germline CDR1 and CDR2 sequences are SQVTM and ANQGSEA. The CDR3 is 13 residues long. The CDR3 DNA reads TGCAGCGTTGATTTTCCAGCAGGCGAGACCCAGTACTTC. Encoded protein: CSVDFPAGETQYF.